This T cell receptor (beta chain) was recovered during a study of shared clonotypes between healthy human individuals. It was CD45RO-negative cells, positively selected for CCR7, that made up naive CD8 cells, with terminally differentiated effector memory CD45RA+ cells excluded. This table comes from immunoSEQ multiplex PCR, and its TCRdb copy is limited to in-frame clones, with some not included. Of about 700,000 clones in the sample, just over 90% were seen once. The length of the CDR3 is 15 residues. Per the germline V gene, CDR1 is MGHRA and CDR2 is YSYEKL. Trimming left V 1 base short and J 5 bases short, with 14 bases between.

This TCR was recovered from a man aged 25-45 years in good health. The chain combines TRBV4-1 with TRBJ2-5, with D possibly matching TRBD2 (5 bases). What was sequenced was naive CD8+ T cells sorted from blood. CDR3 bases: TGCGCCAGCAGCCAAGGAACTAACCCGGGGGAGACCCAGTACTTC. Residues: CASSQGTNPGETQYF.